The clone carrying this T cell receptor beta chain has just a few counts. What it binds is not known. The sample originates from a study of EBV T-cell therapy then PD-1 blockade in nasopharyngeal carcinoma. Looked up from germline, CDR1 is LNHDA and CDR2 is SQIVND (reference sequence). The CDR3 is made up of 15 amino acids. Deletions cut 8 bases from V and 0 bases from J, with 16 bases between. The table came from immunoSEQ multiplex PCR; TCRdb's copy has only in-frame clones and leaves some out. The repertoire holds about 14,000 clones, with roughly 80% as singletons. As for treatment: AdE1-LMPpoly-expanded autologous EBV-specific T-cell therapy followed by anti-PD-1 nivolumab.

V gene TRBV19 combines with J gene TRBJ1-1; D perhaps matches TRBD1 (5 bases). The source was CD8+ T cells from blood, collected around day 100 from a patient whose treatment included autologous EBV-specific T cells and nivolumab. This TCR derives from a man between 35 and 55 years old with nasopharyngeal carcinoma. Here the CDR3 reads CASRMPTQVNTEAFF. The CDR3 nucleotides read TGTGCCAGTCGGATGCCCACACAGGTGAACACTGAAGCTTTCTTT.